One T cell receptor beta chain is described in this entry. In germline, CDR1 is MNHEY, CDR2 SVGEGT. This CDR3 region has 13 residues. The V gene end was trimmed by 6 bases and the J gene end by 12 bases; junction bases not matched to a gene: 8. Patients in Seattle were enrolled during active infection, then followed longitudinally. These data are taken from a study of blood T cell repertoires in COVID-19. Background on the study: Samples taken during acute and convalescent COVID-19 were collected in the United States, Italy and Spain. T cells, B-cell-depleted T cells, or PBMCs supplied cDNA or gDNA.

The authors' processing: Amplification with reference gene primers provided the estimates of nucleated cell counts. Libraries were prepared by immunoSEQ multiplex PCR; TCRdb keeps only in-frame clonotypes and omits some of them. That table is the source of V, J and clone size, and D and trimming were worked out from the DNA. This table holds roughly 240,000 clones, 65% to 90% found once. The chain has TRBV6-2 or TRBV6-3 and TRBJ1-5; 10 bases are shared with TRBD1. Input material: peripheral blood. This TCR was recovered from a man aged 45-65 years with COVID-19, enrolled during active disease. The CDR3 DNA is TGTGCCAGCAGCTGGAGACAGGGGGCCAGCCAGCATTTT. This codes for CASSWRQGASQHF.